This T cell receptor (beta chain) was captured by sequencing in a study of T cell responses to AZD1222 COVID-19 vaccine. The protocol was immunoSEQ multiplex PCR, while the TCRdb copy is restricted to in-frame clones and leaves out a portion. The data hold about 200,000 clones, with around nine tenths observed a single time. Sequencing used peripheral blood, obtained 28 days after the second dose of the MenACWY control vaccine. The TCR was taken from an adult who received the MenACWY meningococcal vaccine as a control.

CDR3 coding DNA: TGTGCCAGCAGTGTAATAGCGGGAGGGTTCTACGAGCAGTACTTC. It translates to CASSVIAGGFYEQYF. The chain employs TRBV28 and TRBJ2-7; 11 bases match TRBD2. Germline values: CDR1 MDHEN, CDR2 SYDVKM. After removal of 5 bases from V and 3 bases from J, the junction contained 6 bases not matched to a gene. There are 15 residues in the CDR3.